The rows below give T cell receptor beta chains drawn from one sample of a study of technical replicates of blood from a few donors. Profiled with immunoSEQ multiplex PCR; TCRdb holds only in-frame clones, not every one. The top ten clones hold about 0.3% of a sample with about 97,000 clones, around 96% of them seen once. The material sequenced was T cells isolated from PBMCs. Source of these receptors: a human donor in good health. The CDR3 runs from the conserved cysteine through the conserved F or W. D genes are given only for firm matches. A clone size is listed for some rows: how often the clone was seen (once, few, many), or a class if it is expanded.

. | TRBJ1-2 | . | TRBV28 | TGTGCCAGCTCGACACGGACAGACTATGGCTACACCTTC | CASSTRTDYGYTF
. | TRBJ1-2 | . | TRBV2 | TGTGCCAACCCTACCGGACAGAACTATGGCTACACCTTC | CANPTGQNYGYTF
. | TRBJ1-1 | few | TRBV4-3 | TGCGCCAGCAGCCAAGATCTCAGGAACACTGAAGCTTTCTTT | CASSQDLRNTEAFF
TRBD1 | TRBJ2-7 | . | TRBV29-1 | TGCAGCGTTGAATCCAGGGACAGTAGCTCCTACGAGCAGTACTTC | CSVESRDSSSYEQYF
TRBD1 | TRBJ1-2 | . | TRBV28 | TGTGCCAGCAGTCCGACATCAGGGGGTAACTATGGCTACACCTTC | CASSPTSGGNYGYTF
. | TRBJ1-4 | few | TRBV19 | TGTGCCAGTAGTGAACAGGGCAATAATGAAAAACTGTTTTTT | CASSEQGNNEKLFF
TRBD2 | TRBJ2-7 | . | TRBV4-1 | TGCGCCAGCAGCCAAAAGGCTCGGGAGGGCCTTAGAGAGCAGTACTTC | CASSQKAREGLREQYF
TRBD2 | TRBJ2-2 | . | TRBV11-3 | TGTGCCAGCAGCTTAGCGGGGGGGTCCGGGGAGCTGTTTTTT | CASSLAGGSGELFF
TRBD1 | TRBJ1-5 | . | TRBV4-1 | TGCGCCAGCAGCCAAGAGGACAGGGAAAATCAGCCCCAGCATTTT | CASSQEDRENQPQHF
TRBD2 | TRBJ2-7 | . | TRBV4-1 | TGCGCCAGCAGCCAAGAAGAAACTAGCGGCATATGGGAGCAGTACTTC | CASSQEETSGIWEQYF
TRBD1 | TRBJ2-7 | . | TRBV5-1 | TGCGCCAGCAGCTCCGACAGGGGGCAAGCCTACGAGCAGTACTTC | CASSSDRGQAYEQYF
. | TRBJ2-7 | . | TRBV28 | TGTGCCAGCAGTTTTAGGTCGCGGGAGCAGTACTTC | CASSFRSREQYF
. | TRBJ2-2 | . | TRBV6-5 | TGTGCCAGCAGTCCAGCGAACACCGGGGAGCTGTTTTTT | CASSPANTGELFF
. | TRBJ2-1 | . | TRBV4-2 | TGTGCCAGCAGCCAAACGACAGGATTAGTGTCCAATGAGCAGTTCTTC | CASSQTTGLVSNEQFF
. | TRBJ2-3 | . | TRBV19 | TGTGCCAGTAGTAAGACAGGAGGACGTAAAGTGCAGCAGTATTTT | CASSKTGGRKVQQYF
. | TRBJ2-5 | . | TRBV27 | TGTGCCAGCAGTCCTTTAATTGAAGAGACCCAGTACTTC | CASSPLIEETQYF
TRBD2 | TRBJ2-1 | . | TRBV4-2 | TGTGCCAGCGGGGGAGGGTACAATGAGCAGTTCTTC | CASGGGYNEQFF
TRBD2 | TRBJ2-7 | . | TRBV9 | TGTGCCAGCAGCGTAGGGGGACTAGCTTACGAGCAGTACTTC | CASSVGGLAYEQYF
TRBD1 | TRBJ1-2 | . | TRBV29-1 | TGCAGCGTTGAGACAGGGGAAGGGTATGGCTACACCTTC | CSVETGEGYGYTF
TRBD1 | TRBJ1-1 | . | TRBV27 | TGTGCCAGCGGGCTGGACAGGGGAGGCACTGAAGCTTTCTTT | CASGLDRGGTEAFF
. | TRBJ2-4 | . | TRBV19 | TGTGCCAGTAGTATAGTCCTTTCCCTAGCCAAAAACATTCAGTACTTC | CASSIVLSLAKNIQYF
TRBD1 | TRBJ2-5 | . | TRBV6-5 | TGTGCCAGCTGGGGACAGCCACAAGAGACCCAGTACTTC | CASWGQPQETQYF
TRBD2 | TRBJ2-1 | . | TRBV28 | TGTGCCAGCAGTTCTAGCGGGAGGATTCCCTACAATGAGCAGTTCTTC | CASSSSGRIPYNEQFF
. | TRBJ1-1 | once | TRBV15 | TGTGCCACCAGGGCAGGACAGATGAACACTGAAGCTTTCTTT | CATRAGQMNTEAFF
. | TRBJ2-1 | once | TRBV9 | TGTGCCAGCAGCGTAGAATGGGGCAGCTACAATGAGCAGTTCTTC | CASSVEWGSYNEQFF
. | TRBJ2-7 | . | TRBV7-6 | TGTGCCAGCAGCTTAGGGTCTTCGGGGAGTTACGAGCAGTACTTC | CASSLGSSGSYEQYF
. | TRBJ2-1 | . | TRBV5-6 | TGTGCCAGCAGCTTTGGTCGGTTCTATGAGCAGTTCTTC | CASSFGRFYEQFF
TRBD1 | TRBJ2-5 | . | TRBV29-1 | TGCAGCGTCGGGGACAGGGGAGAGACCCAGTACTTC | CSVGDRGETQYF
. | TRBJ1-1 | . | TRBV7-9 | TGTGCCAGCAGCTTAATTCCTCAGGGAGAAGCTTTCTTT | CASSLIPQGEAFF
TRBD2 | TRBJ2-7 | . | TRBV27 | TGTGCCAGCAGTTTAGCGGGAGGGCCCTACGAGCAGTACTTC | CASSLAGGPYEQYF
. | TRBJ2-7 | . | TRBV19 | TGTGCCAGTAGTATCAGACAGGTCCCATACGAGCAGTACTTC | CASSIRQVPYEQYF
. | TRBJ2-2 | . | TRBV6-5 | TGTGCCAGCCGCCGGGTCGGCACCGGGGAGCTGTTTTTT | CASRRVGTGELFF
TRBD1 | TRBJ2-5 | few | TRBV12-5 | TGTGCTAGTGGTTTGGTACAGAAAGACAGGGCCCAACCTGATTTGACCCAGTACTTC | CASGLVQKDRAQPDLTQYF
TRBD1 | TRBJ2-5 | once | TRBV6-4 | TGTGCCACCGACGGGACAGGGACCCAAGAGACCCAGTACTTC | CATDGTGTQETQYF
TRBD2 | TRBJ2-1 | . | TRBV5-1 | TGCGCCAGCAGCTTGGGGTCGGGGACTAGCGGGAGGGATGAGCAGTTCTTC | CASSLGSGTSGRDEQFF
TRBD2 | TRBJ2-7 | . | TRBV7-9 | TGTGCCAGCAGCCCCTTAGCGGGAGGTTCTTCCTACGAGCAGTACTTC | CASSPLAGGSSYEQYF
. | TRBJ1-5 | . | TRBV29-1 | TGCAGCGTCCCCCCAGGGAATCAGCCCCAGCATTTT | CSVPPGNQPQHF
TRBD2 | TRBJ2-5 | . | TRBV27 | TGTGCCAGCAGTTTAGGACTAGCGGTCGAAGAGACCCAGTACTTC | CASSLGLAVEETQYF